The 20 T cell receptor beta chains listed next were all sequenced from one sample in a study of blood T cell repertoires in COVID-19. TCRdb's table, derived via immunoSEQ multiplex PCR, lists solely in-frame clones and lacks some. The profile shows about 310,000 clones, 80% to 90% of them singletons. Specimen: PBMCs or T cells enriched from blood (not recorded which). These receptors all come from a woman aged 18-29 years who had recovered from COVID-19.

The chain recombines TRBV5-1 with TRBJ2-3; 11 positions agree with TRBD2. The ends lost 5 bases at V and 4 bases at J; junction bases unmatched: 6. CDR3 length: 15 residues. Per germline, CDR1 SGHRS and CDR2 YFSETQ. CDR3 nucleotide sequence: TGCGCCAGCAGGCAGACTAGCGGGGAGTCAGATACGCAGTATTTT. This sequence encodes CASRQTSGESDTQYF. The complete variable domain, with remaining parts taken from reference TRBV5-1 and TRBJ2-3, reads KAGVTQTPRYLIKTRGQQVTLSCSPISGHRSVSWYQQTPGQGLQFLFEYFSETQRNKGNFPGRFSGRQFSNSRSEMNVSTLELGDSALYLCASRQTSGESDTQYFGPGTRLTVL.

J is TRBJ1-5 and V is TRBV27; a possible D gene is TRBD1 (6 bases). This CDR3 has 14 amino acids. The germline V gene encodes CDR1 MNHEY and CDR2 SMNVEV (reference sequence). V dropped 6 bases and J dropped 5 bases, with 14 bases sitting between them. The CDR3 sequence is CASRVQGWDQPQHF. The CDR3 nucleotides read TGTGCCAGCAGGGTACAGGGTTGGGATCAGCCCCAGCATTTT.

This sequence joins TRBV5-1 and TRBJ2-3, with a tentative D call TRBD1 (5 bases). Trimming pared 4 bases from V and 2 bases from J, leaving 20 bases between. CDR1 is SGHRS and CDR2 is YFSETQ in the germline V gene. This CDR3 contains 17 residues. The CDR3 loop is CASSLQGHSGNTDTQYF. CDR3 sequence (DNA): TGCGCCAGCAGCCTTCAGGGCCACTCTGGGAACACAGATACGCAGTATTTT. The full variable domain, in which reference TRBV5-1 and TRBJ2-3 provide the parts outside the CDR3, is KAGVTQTPRYLIKTRGQQVTLSCSPISGHRSVSWYQQTPGQGLQFLFEYFSETQRNKGNFPGRFSGRQFSNSRSEMNVSTLELGDSALYLCASSLQGHSGNTDTQYFGPGTRLTVL.

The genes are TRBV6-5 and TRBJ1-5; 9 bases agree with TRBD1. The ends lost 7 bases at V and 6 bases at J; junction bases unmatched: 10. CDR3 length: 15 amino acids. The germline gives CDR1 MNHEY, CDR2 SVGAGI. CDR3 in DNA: TGTGCCAGCACCGGCATGGGACAGGGAGTTCAGCCCCAGCATTTT. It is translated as CASTGMGQGVQPQHF.

The CDR3 DNA follows: TGTGCCAGCAGTGTTGAGACAGGGGGCGCCGCGGGCTACACCTTC. It translates to CASSVETGGAAGYTF. This sequence joins TRBV2 and TRBJ1-2; 10 nucleotides line up with TRBD1. The CDR3 runs to 15 residues. The V and J ends lost 4 bases and 8 bases, in that order; junction bases with no gene match: 10. The germline CDR1 and CDR2 sequences are SNHLY and FYNNEI.

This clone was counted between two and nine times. The CDR3 reads CAIRKDRGDGYTF. The CDR3 region has the DNA TGTGCCATCAGGAAGGACAGGGGGGATGGCTACACCTTC. The chain uses TRBV10-3 and TRBJ1-2; 10 bases are a match to TRBD1. J was trimmed by 6 bases and V by 6 bases; bases with no gene match: 4. This CDR3 contains 13 residues. The germline V gene encodes CDR1 ENHRY and CDR2 SYGVKD.

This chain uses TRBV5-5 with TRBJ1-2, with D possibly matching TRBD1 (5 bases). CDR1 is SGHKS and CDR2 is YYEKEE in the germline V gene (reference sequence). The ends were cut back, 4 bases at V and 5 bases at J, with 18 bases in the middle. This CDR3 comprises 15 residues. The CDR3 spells CASSARRGEGYGYTF. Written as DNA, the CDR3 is TGTGCCAGCAGCGCCAGGAGGGGCGAGGGGTATGGCTACACCTTC.

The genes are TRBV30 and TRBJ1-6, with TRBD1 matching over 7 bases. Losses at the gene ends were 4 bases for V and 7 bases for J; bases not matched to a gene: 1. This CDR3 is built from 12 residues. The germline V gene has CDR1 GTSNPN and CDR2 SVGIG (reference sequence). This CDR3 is CAWKQGNSPLHF. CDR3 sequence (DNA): TGTGCCTGGAAACAGGGGAATTCACCCCTCCACTTT. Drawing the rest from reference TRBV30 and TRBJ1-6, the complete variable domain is SQTIHQWPATLVQPVGSPLSLECTVEGTSNPNLYWYRQAAGRGLQLLFYSVGIGQISSEVPQNLSASRPQDRQFILSSKKLLLSDSGFYLCAWKQGNSPLHFGNGTRLTVT.

The CDR3 DNA reads TGTGCCAGCAGCTCCGACAGGGACTATGGCTACACCTTC. It encodes CASSSDRDYGYTF. The chain carries TRBV7-8 and TRBJ1-2; 7 positions match TRBD1. The CDR3 is 13 amino acids. CDR1 and CDR2 (germline): SGHVS, FQNEAQ. V dropped 4 bases and J dropped 3; count of bases not matched to a gene: 2.

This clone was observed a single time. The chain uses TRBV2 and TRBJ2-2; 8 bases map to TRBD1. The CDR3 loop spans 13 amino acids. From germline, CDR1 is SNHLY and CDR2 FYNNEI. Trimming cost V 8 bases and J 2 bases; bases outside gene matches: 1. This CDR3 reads CASGTGNTGELFF. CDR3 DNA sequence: TGTGCCAGCGGGACAGGCAACACCGGGGAGCTGTTTTTT.

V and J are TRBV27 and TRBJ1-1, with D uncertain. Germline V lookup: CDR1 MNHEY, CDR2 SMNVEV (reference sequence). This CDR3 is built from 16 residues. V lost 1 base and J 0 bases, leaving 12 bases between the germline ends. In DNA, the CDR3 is TGTGCCAGCAGTTTATTGTACAGATCTATGAACACTGAAGCTTTCTTT. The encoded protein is CASSLLYRSMNTEAFF.

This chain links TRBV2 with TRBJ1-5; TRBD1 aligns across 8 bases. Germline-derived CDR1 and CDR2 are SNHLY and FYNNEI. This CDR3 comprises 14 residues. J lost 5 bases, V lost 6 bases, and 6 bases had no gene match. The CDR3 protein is CASSARQGYQPQHF. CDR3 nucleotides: TGTGCCAGCAGCGCCCGACAGGGGTATCAGCCCCAGCATTTT.

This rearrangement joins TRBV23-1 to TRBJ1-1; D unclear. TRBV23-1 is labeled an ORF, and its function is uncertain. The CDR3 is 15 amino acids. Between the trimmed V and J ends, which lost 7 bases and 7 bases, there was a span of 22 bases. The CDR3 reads CASTPPRDGDIEAFF. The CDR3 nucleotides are TGCGCCAGCACTCCCCCCCGGGATGGTGATATTGAAGCTTTCTTT.

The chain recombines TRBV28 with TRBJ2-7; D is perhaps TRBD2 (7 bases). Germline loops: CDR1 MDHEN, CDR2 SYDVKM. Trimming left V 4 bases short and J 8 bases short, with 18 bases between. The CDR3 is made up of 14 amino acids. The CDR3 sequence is CASSSPGGPVKQYF. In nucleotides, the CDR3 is TGTGCCAGCAGTTCCCCCGGGGGGCCCGTAAAGCAGTACTTC.

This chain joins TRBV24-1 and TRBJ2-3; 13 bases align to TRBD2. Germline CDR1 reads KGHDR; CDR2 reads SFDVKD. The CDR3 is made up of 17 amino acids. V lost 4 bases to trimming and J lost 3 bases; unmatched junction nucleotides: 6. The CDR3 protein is CATSDATSGGLTDTQYF. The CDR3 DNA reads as TGTGCCACCAGTGACGCGACTAGCGGGGGGTTAACAGATACGCAGTATTTT.

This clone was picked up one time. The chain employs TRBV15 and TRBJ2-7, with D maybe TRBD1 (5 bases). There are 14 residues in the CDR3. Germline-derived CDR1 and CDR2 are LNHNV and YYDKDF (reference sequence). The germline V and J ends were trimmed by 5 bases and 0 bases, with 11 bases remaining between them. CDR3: CATSPGRSSYEQYF. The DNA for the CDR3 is TGTGCCACCAGCCCAGGGCGGAGCTCCTACGAGCAGTACTTC.

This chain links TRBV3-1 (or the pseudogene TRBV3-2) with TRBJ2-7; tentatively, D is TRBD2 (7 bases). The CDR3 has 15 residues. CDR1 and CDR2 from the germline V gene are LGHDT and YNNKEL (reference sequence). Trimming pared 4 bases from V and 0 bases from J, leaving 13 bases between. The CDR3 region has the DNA TGTGCCAGCAGCCCTCGGGGGGCGGTCTCCTACGAGCAGTACTTC. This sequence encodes CASSPRGAVSYEQYF.

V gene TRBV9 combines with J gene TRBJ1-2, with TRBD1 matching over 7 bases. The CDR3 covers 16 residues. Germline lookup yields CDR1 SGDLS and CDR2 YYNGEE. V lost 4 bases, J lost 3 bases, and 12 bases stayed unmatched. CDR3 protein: CASSLSYPTGHYGYTF. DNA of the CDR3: TGTGCCAGCAGCTTAAGCTACCCGACAGGGCACTATGGCTACACCTTC.

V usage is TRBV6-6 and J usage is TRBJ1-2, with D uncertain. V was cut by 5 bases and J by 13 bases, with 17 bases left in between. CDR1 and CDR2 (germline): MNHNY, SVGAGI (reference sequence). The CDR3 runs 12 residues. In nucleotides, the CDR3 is TGTGCCAGCAGTAACAGTGCAAGATACTTCACCTTC. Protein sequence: CASSNSARYFTF.

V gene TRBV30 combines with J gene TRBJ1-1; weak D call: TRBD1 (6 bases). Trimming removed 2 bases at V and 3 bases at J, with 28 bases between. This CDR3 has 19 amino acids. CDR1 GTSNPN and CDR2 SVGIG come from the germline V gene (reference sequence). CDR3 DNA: TGTGCCTGGAGTCTATATGATAACAGGGTTGGGATATCGGACACTGAAGCTTTCTTT. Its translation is CAWSLYDNRVGISDTEAFF.